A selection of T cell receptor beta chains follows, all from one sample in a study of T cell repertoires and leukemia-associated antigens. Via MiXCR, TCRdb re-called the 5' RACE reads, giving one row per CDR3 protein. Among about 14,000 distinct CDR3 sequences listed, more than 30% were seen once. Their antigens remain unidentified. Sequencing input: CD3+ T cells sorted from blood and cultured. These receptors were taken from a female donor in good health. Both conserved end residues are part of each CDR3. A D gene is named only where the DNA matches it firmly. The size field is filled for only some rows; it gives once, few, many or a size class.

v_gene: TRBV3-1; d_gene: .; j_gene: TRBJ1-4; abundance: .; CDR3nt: TGTGCCGGCAGCCAAGCCGGGCATAATGAAAAACTGTTTTTT; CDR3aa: CAGSQAGHNEKLFF
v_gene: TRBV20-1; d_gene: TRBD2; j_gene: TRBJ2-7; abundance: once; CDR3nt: TGCGGCGCTAGGACCGGGGAGAGCGGGAGCTTTCCCTACGAGCAGTACTTC; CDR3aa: CGARTGESGSFPYEQYF
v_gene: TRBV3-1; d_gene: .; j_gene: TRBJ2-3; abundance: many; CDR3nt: TGTGCCAGCAGCCAAGATCCGGGACCAGATACGCAGTATTTT; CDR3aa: CASSQDPGPDTQYF
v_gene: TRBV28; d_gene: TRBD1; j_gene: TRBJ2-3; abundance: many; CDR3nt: TGTGCCAGCAGCCCCGGAGGACAGGGGGCAGATACGCAGTATTTT; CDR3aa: CASSPGGQGADTQYF
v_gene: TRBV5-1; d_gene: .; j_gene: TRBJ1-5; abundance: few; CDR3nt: TGCGCCAGCAGCTTGGGGTTTGGTCAGCCCCAGCATTTT; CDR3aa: CASSLGFGQPQHF
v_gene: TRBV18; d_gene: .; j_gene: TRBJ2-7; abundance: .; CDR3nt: TGTGCCAGCGCGGGACAGAGATACGAGCAGTACTTC; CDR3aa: CASAGQRYEQYF
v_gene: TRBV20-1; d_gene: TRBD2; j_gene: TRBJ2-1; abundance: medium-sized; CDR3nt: TGCAGTGCTAATAGCGGGAGGTACAATGAGCAGTTCTTC; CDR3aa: CSANSGRYNEQFF
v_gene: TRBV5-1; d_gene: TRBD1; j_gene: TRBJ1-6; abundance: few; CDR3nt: TGCGCCAGCAGCTTGTCGGGACAGCCGCGATCACCCCTCCACTTT; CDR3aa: CASSLSGQPRSPLHF
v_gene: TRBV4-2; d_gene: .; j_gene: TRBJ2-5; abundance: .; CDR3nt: TGTGCCAGCAGCCAAGATTTAAGTTGGGCAGAGACCCAGTACTTC; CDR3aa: CASSQDLSWAETQYF
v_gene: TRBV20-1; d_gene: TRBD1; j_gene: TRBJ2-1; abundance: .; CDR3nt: TGCAGTGCTAGGGACAGGGGTTGGAATGAGCAGTTCTTC; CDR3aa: CSARDRGWNEQFF
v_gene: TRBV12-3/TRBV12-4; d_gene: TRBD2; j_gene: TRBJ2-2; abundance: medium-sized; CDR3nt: TGTGCCAGCAGTTTTTGGCTAGCGGCGAACACCGGGGAGCTGTTTTTT; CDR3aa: CASSFWLAANTGELFF
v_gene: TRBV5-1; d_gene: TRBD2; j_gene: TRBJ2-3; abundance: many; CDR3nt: TGCGCCAGCCTACCCGGGGTAGCGGGAGTTGGAGATACGCAGTATTTT; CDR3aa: CASLPGVAGVGDTQYF
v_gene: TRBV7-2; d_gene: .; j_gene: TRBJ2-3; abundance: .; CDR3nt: TGTGCCAGCAGCTCAAGCCCGGCTAGGCTGGATACGCAGTATTTT; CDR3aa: CASSSSPARLDTQYF
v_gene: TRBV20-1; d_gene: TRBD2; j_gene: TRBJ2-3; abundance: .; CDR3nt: TGCAGTGCTAGAGCCCCCCGACTAGCGGGAGCGGATGCGCAGTATTTT; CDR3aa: CSARAPRLAGADAQYF
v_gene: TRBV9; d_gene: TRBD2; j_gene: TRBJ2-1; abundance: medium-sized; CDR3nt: TGTGCCAGCAGCGTAGGGCTAGCGGTAAACAATGAGCAGTTCTTC; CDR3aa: CASSVGLAVNNEQFF
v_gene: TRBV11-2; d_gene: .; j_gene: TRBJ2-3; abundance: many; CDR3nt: TGTGCCAGCAGCCTAGCCACAGATACGCAGTATTTT; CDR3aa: CASSLATDTQYF
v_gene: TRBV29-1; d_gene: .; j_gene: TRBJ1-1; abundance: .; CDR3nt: TGCAGCGTTGAAATAGGACGTAAAACTGAAGCTTTCTTT; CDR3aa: CSVEIGRKTEAFF
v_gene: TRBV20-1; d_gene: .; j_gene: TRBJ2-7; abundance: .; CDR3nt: TGCAGTGCTAGCAGGGGAGGGGAGTACGAGCAGTACTTC; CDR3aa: CSASRGGEYEQYF
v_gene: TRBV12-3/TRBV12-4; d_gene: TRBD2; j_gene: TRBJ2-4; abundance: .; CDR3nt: TGTGCCAGCAGTTTATCATTAGCGGGAGCCAAAAACATTCAGTACTTC; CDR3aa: CASSLSLAGAKNIQYF
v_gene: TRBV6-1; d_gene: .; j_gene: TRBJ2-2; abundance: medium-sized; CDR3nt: TGTGCCAGCGGGTCCGGGACACCGAACACCGGGGAGCTGTTTTTT; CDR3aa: CASGSGTPNTGELFF
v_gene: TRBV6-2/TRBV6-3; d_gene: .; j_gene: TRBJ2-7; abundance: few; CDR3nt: TGTGCCAGCAGTTATTCGGCGTACGAGCAGTACTTC; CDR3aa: CASSYSAYEQYF
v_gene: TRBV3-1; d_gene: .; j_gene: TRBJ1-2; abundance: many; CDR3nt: TGTGCCAGCAGCCAAGGAGAGTTAGTAGGCTATGGCTACACCTTC; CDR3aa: CASSQGELVGYGYTF
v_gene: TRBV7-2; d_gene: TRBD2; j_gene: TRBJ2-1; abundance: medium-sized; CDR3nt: TGTGCCAGCAGACTAGGGACTAGCGGATACAATGAGCAGTTCTTC; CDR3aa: CASRLGTSGYNEQFF
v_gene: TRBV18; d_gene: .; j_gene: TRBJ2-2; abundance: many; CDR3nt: TGTGCCAGCTCACCACCGGGGCGTGGACCTAACACCGGGGAGCTGTTTTTT; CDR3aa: CASSPPGRGPNTGELFF
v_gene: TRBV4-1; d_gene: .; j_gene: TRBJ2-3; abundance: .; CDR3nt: TGCGCCAGCAGCCAAGAGGCAGGCGATACGCAGTATTTT; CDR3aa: CASSQEAGDTQYF
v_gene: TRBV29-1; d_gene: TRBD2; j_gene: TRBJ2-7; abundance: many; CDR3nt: TGCAGCGTTGCTTGGGAGGGTTTAGGGAATGCCTACGAGCAGTACTTC; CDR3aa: CSVAWEGLGNAYEQYF
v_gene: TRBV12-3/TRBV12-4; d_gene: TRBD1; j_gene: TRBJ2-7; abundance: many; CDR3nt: TGTGCCAGCAGGGGGACAGGGACCTACGAGCAGTACTTC; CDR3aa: CASRGTGTYEQYF
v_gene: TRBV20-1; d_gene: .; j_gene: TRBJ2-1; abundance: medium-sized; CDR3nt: TGCAGTGCCGGGTACTACAATGAGCAGTTCTTC; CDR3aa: CSAGYYNEQFF
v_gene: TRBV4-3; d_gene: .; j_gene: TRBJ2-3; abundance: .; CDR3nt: TGCGCCAGCAGCCAAGAAGGCTCGAGCGGAGATACGCAGTATTTT; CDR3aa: CASSQEGSSGDTQYF
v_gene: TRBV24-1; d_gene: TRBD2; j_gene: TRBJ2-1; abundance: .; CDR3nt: TGTGCCACCAGTGACCGACTAGCGGGAGGAAATAATGAGCAGTTCTTC; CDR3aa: CATSDRLAGGNNEQFF
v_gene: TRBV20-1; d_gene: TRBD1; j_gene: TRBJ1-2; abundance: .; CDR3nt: TGCAGTGCTGCATTACAGGGGGCGGTAGGCTATGGCTACACCTTC; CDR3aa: CSAALQGAVGYGYTF
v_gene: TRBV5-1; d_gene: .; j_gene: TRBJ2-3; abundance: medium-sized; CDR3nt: TGCGCCAGCAGCTTGGGCAGAACTAGCACAGATACGCAGTATTTT; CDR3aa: CASSLGRTSTDTQYF
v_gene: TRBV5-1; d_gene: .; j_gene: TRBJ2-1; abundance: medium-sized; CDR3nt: TGCGCCAGCAGAACCGCCGGGACGGGTAACAATGAGCAGTTCTTC; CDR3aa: CASRTAGTGNNEQFF
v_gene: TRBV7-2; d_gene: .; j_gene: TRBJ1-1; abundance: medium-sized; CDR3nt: TGTGCCAGCAGCCCCAAACCGGGGGGCACTGAAGCTTTCTTT; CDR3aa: CASSPKPGGTEAFF
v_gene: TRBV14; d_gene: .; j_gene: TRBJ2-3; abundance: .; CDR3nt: TGTGCCAGCAGCCAAAACGGTTACACGAATACGCAGTATTTT; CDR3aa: CASSQNGYTNTQYF
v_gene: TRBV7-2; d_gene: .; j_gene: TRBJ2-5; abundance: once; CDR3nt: TGTGCCAGCACCCTGGGGCTGGCGGCAACTGGAGAGACCCAGTACTTC; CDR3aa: CASTLGLAATGETQYF
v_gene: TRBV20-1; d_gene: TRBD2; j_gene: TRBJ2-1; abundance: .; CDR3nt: TGCAGTGCTCTCGGGACTAGCGGGACAAGGCCCTACAATGAGCAGTTCTTC; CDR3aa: CSALGTSGTRPYNEQFF
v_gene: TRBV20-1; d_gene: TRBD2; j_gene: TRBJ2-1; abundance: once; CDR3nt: TGCAGTGCTATGGGACTAGCGGGGAACAATGAGCAGTTCTTC; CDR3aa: CSAMGLAGNNEQFF
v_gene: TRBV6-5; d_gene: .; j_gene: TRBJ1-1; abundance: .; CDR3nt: TGTGCCAGCAGTTACAAACAGGGAGTCGCGGCTTTCTTT; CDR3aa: CASSYKQGVAAFF
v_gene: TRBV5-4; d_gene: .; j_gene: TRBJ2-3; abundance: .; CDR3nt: TGTGCCAGCAGCTCGGATGGGAGAGGCACAGATACGCAGTATTTT; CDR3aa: CASSSDGRGTDTQYF
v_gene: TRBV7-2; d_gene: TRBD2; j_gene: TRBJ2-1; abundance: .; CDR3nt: TGTGCCAGCAGCTTAGTAGCTAGCGGGAGCAATGAGCAGTTCTTC; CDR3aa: CASSLVASGSNEQFF
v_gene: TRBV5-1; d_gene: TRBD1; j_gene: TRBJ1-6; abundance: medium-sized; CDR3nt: TGCGCCAGCAGCTGGGACAGGGCAAATTCACCCCTCCACTTT; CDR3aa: CASSWDRANSPLHF
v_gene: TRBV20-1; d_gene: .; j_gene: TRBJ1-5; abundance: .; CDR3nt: TGCAGTGCTTGGACTAGCAGGAGTCTCACAGATACGCAGCATTTT; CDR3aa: CSAWTSRSLTDTQHF
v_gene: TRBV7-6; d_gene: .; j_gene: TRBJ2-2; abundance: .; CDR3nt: TGTGCCAGCAGCTTAGCGTCCCCAACTCACACCGGGGAGCTGTTTTTT; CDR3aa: CASSLASPTHTGELFF